Described below is a single TCR beta chain sequence and its context. This clonotype was observed at least ten times. Its antigen is not yet known. It has no much larger one-base neighbor in the sample; base qualities were not kept. The CDR3 goes from the cysteine to the phenylalanine over 13 residues. Only the CDR3 part of the read is kept: 39 bases, read in frame from the first base. The germline V gene specifies MNHNS as CDR1 and SASEGT as CDR2. Germline trimming: 6 bases from V, 7 bases from J; junction bases outside gene matches: 7. The sequencer was an Illumina HiSeq 2500. Quantitative 5'-RACE with molecular barcodes was used to prepare TCR beta libraries. The authors' analysis ran thus. To identify disease-linked TCR variants, a new computational method was used, one built on a probabilistic model of VDJ rearrangement. TCRdb trimmed the raw reads at Q25, called clones with MiXCR and kept productive beta chains. Rows with a matching CDR3 protein are joined into one entry that keeps the most common DNA and genes. TCRdb's processing, not the study's, gives the V and J calls here. The sample has approximately 240,000 distinct CDR3 sequences on record, 20% to 30% of them singletons. The top ten clones comprise over 0.55% of the sample.

The sample is drawn from a study of CD8 T cells in ankylosing spondylitis (dated by TCRdb to 2017 to 2019). For the wider study: The study set out to find disease-linked TCR variants by profiling T cell receptor beta repertoires in ankylosing spondylitis patients and healthy donors. The full study cohort was made up of over 20 ankylosing spondylitis patients and 95 to 130 healthy donors. Samples of peripheral blood were taken, and for ankylosing spondylitis patients, synovial fluid was collected as well.

The study at large found these results: Some motif variants were previously reported in synovial fluid and blood of reactive arthritis patients, suggesting common disease-initiation mechanisms. A TCR beta motif of several highly homologous amino acid variants appeared characteristic of blood from ankylosing spondylitis patients. In peripheral blood, the disease-linked clones were found at relatively low frequencies and had a CD8+ phenotype. The disease-linked clones were reported to be significantly enriched in matched synovial fluid samples from ankylosing spondylitis patients.

The specimen sequenced was blood, either unsorted or a sorted T cell fraction (not recorded which). The chain is made from TRBV6-1 and TRBJ2-5; TRBD1 matches 8 bases in the middle. This clonotype originated in a male donor with ankylosing spondylitis or in good health (not recorded which). The sequenced DNA is TGTGCCAGCAGCCCCGGGACAGGCTGGACCCAGTACTTC. It specifies CASSPGTGWTQYF.